The entry below describes one T cell receptor (beta chain). Its target is not known. Germline CDR1 reads SGHAT; CDR2 reads FQNNGV. This CDR3 is 12 amino acids long. The germline V and J ends were trimmed by 4 bases and 3 bases, with 6 bases remaining between them. Collection of blood occurred at baseline, at cycle 4 day 1, and at cycle 7 day 1. This entry is derived from a study of OX40 agonist ivuxolimab in advanced cancers. In the study overall: Patients' therapy was ivuxolimab, an antibody that acts as an agonist of OX40 (CD134). Dosing consisted of intravenous ivuxolimab at 0.01 to 10 mg/kg every 2 weeks. Whole-study results and caveats: CD4+ and CD8+ T cells in blood underwent clonal expansion by week 6 at 0.1 to 3.0 mg/kg.

The table came from immunoSEQ multiplex PCR; TCRdb's copy has only in-frame clones and leaves some out. Among some 65,000 clones listed, more than 60% were seen once. The sequenced sample was CD4+ or CD8+ T cells sorted from blood, obtained in a trial of the OX40 agonist ivuxolimab. The TCR sequence derives from an adult with an advanced solid tumor such as melanoma, head and neck, liver or kidney cancer. This chain uses TRBV11-2 with TRBJ1-1; D is uncertain. The CDR3 loop is CASSYSDTEAFF. The CDR3, as DNA: TGTGCCAGCAGCTATAGTGACACTGAAGCTTTCTTT.